This is a list of T cell receptor beta chains from one sample in a study of T cells in Graves' hyperthyroidism and ophthalmopathy. MiXCR, run by TCRdb on the multiplex PCR reads, gives a single entry per CDR3 protein. The repertoire holds 250,000 to 350,000 distinct CDR3 sequences, with about 15% as singletons. Source material: blood. These receptors all stem from a woman in her sixties with Graves' ophthalmopathy. Each CDR3 is given with its conserved first and last residue. A D gene is named only where the DNA matches it firmly. Size values are once, few and many counts, or a class for expanded clones, and some rows have none.

V	size	J	D	length	CDR3	DNA
TRBV19	many	TRBJ1-5	.	15	CASSIAGFSNQPQHF	TGTGCCAGTAGTATTGCGGGGTTTAGCAATCAGCCCCAGCATTTT
TRBV20-1	few	TRBJ1-5	TRBD1	14	CSARVRGLNQPQHF	TGCAGTGCTAGAGTCAGGGGGCTCAATCAGCCCCAGCATTTT
TRBV7-9	.	TRBJ2-5	.	14	CASSIGTFQETQYF	TGTGCCAGCAGCATTGGGACATTCCAAGAGACCCAGTACTTC
TRBV18	.	TRBJ2-5	TRBD1	15	CASSARQGWQETQYF	TGTGCCAGCTCAGCGAGACAGGGTTGGCAAGAGACCCAGTACTTC
TRBV6-2/TRBV6-3	few	TRBJ2-2	.	14	CASRTGTHTGELFF	TGTGCCAGCAGAACCGGGACTCACACCGGGGAGCTGTTTTTT
TRBV6-2/TRBV6-3	many	TRBJ1-2	.	13	CASSYVRIYGYTF	TGTGCCAGCAGTTACGTTAGGATCTATGGCTACACCTTC
TRBV25-1	.	TRBJ1-1	TRBD1	14	CASSELTGEPEAFF	TGTGCCAGCAGTGAATTGACAGGGGAACCTGAAGCTTTCTTT
TRBV13	many	TRBJ1-2	.	14	CASSSGQKGYGYTF	TGTGCCAGCAGCTCGGGCCAAAAGGGCTATGGCTACACCTTC
TRBV2	many	TRBJ2-3	.	16	CASSEAARIVSDTQYF	TGTGCCAGCAGTGAAGCGGCTAGAATAGTCTCAGATACGCAGTATTTT
TRBV20-1	many	TRBJ2-5	TRBD2	15	CSARDTGSSGETQYF	TGCAGTGCTAGAGACACCGGGAGTAGCGGGGAGACCCAGTACTTC
TRBV29-1	.	TRBJ2-7	.	11	CSGGLGYEQYF	TGCAGCGGTGGCTTGGGATACGAGCAGTACTTC
TRBV11-2	many	TRBJ1-1	.	16	CASSLEGSRMNTEAFF	TGTGCCAGCAGCTTAGAGGGCAGCAGGATGAACACTGAAGCTTTCTTT
TRBV27	few	TRBJ1-6	.	14	CASSLMGWSSPLHF	TGTGCCAGCAGTTTAATGGGGTGGTCTTCACCCCTCCACTTT
TRBV7-2	many	TRBJ2-5	.	15	CASSQSPGQQETQYF	TGTGCCAGCAGCCAATCCCCCGGACAGCAAGAGACCCAGTACTTC
TRBV10-3	few	TRBJ1-5	.	15	CAISESSALKRPQHF	TGTGCCATCAGTGAGTCATCGGCCCTAAAGCGGCCCCAGCATTTT
TRBV4-2	many	TRBJ2-7	.	15	CASSPTGLKFYEQYF	TGTGCCAGCAGCCCCACAGGGCTTAAATTCTACGAGCAGTACTTC
TRBV20-1	many	TRBJ2-7	TRBD1	15	CSATPGQGSAYEQYF	TGCAGTGCTACCCCCGGACAGGGTTCGGCCTACGAGCAGTACTTC
TRBV7-9	few	TRBJ1-3	.	14	CASSSQGFGNTIYF	TGTGCCAGCAGCTCTCAGGGGTTTGGAAACACCATATATTTT
TRBV18	.	TRBJ1-1	.	13	CASSPQGGTEALF	TGTGCCAGCTCACCCCAGGGTGGCACTGAAGCTCTCTTT
TRBV7-9	few	TRBJ2-2	.	14	CASREEGRTGELFF	TGTGCCAGCAGGGAGGAGGGTCGCACCGGGGAGCTGTTTTTT
TRBV19	.	TRBJ1-2	.	14	CASSTDRIAYGYTF	TGTGCCAGTAGTACAGACAGGATTGCCTATGGCTACACCTTC
TRBV28	many	TRBJ1-3	.	15	CASSLWGVTGNTIYF	TGTGCCAGCAGTTTATGGGGCGTTACTGGAAACACCATATATTTT
TRBV19	few	TRBJ1-6	.	14	CASSIQGRNSPLHF	TGTGCCAGTAGTATACAGGGTCGGAATTCACCCCTCCACTTT
TRBV11-2	many	TRBJ2-1	TRBD2	17	CASSLGTSGRAYNEQFF	TGTGCCAGCAGCTTAGGGACTAGCGGGAGGGCCTACAATGAGCAGTTCTTC
TRBV20-1	few	TRBJ1-2	.	11	CSVDDPHGYTF	TGCAGTGTTGACGACCCTCATGGCTACACCTTC
TRBV7-2	few	TRBJ2-1	TRBD2	16	CASSPRGTKTGNEQFF	TGTGCCAGCAGCCCCCGGGGGACTAAAACGGGCAATGAGCAGTTCTTC
TRBV5-4	many	TRBJ1-2	TRBD1	14	CASGQGQGFDGYTF	TGTGCCAGCGGACAAGGACAGGGCTTCGATGGCTACACCTTC
TRBV6-6	many	TRBJ1-5	.	16	CASSYSHSGEVQPQHF	TGTGCCAGCAGTTACTCACATTCGGGGGAGGTTCAGCCCCAGCATTTT
TRBV2	many	TRBJ1-2	.	13	CASSVSDRFGYTF	TGTGCCAGCTCCGTGTCGGACAGATTTGGCTACACCTTC
TRBV9	.	TRBJ1-5	.	15	CASSPLGGLNQPQHF	TGTGCCAGCAGCCCCCTGGGGGGGCTGAATCAGCCCCAGCATTTT
TRBV27	.	TRBJ1-6	TRBD1	16	CASSRDRESSDSPLHF	TGTGCCAGCAGCAGGGACAGGGAATCGTCGGATTCACCCCTCCACTTT